Listed here are 24 T cell receptor beta chains from one sample, sequenced in a study of shared clonotypes between healthy human individuals. Clones were read by immunoSEQ multiplex PCR, and TCRdb kept only the in-frame ones, dropping some. The sample carries approximately 530,000 clones, approximately 95% recorded once. Sequenced: naive CD4+ T cells sorted from blood. The subset is: CD45RA+ positively selected. These receptors all come from a woman in her 30s in good health.

The chain is built from TRBV28 and TRBJ2-1; perhaps TRBD1 as D (6 bases). The ends were cut back, 1 base at V and 3 bases at J, with 10 bases in the middle. Germline V gene lookup returns CDR1 MDHEN and CDR2 SYDVKM. This CDR3 contains 15 residues. In nucleotides, the CDR3 is TGTGCCAGCAGTTTATCAGGGGTCCACTACAATGAGCAGTTCTTC. Protein: CASSLSGVHYNEQFF.

V usage is TRBV29-1 and J usage is TRBJ2-7; 7 nucleotides align to TRBD1. The CDR3 loop spans 14 amino acids. The J segment lost 3 bases and the V segment lost 6 bases, leaving 11 bases of the junction unmatched. CDR1 is SQVTM and CDR2 is ANQGSEA in the germline V gene. The CDR3 DNA sequence: TGCAGCGTAGTAGCAGGGGGAACTGTCTACGAGCAGTACTTC. As protein: CSVVAGGTVYEQYF.

V is TRBV28 and J is TRBJ2-4; TRBD2 matches 10 bases. J lost 0 bases, V lost 3 bases, and 2 bases had no gene match. Germline loops: CDR1 MDHEN, CDR2 SYDVKM. This CDR3 is 16 amino acids long. As DNA, the CDR3 is TGTGCCAGCAGTTTGACTAGCGGGTTAGCCAAAAACATTCAGTACTTC. Translating it yields CASSLTSGLAKNIQYF.

This chain links TRBV10-3 with TRBJ1-3; 11 bases fit TRBD1. V shed 0 bases, J shed 4 bases, and the junction held 2 bases outside the gene matches. The CDR3 covers 16 residues. Germline V lookup: CDR1 ENHRY, CDR2 SYGVKD. The CDR3 here is CAISESRTGGGNTIYF. CDR3 sequence (DNA): TGTGCCATCAGTGAGTCGAGGACAGGGGGCGGAAACACCATATATTTT.

V usage is TRBV28 and J usage is TRBJ2-1; the D is unclear. The CDR3 runs 13 residues. CDR1 and CDR2 from the germline V gene are MDHEN and SYDVKM. Trimming removed 1 base from V and 6 bases from J, with 7 bases in between. The CDR3 region is CASSLSVRNEQFF. CDR3 in DNA: TGTGCCAGCAGTTTATCTGTCCGCAATGAGCAGTTCTTC.

In this sample, this clone turned up once. This chain links TRBV11-2 with TRBJ2-1, with D possibly TRBD1 on 5 matching bases. Germline CDR1 SGHAT, CDR2 FQNNGV. V was pared by 1 base and J by 1 base, with 17 bases between. This CDR3 is 18 amino acids long. CDR3 sequence: CASSLGDSGLGSYNEQFF. The CDR3 region has the DNA TGTGCCAGCAGCTTAGGGGATTCAGGGTTAGGGTCCTACAATGAGCAGTTCTTC.

The chain has TRBV27 and TRBJ1-1; D is possibly TRBD1 (6 bases). The V and J ends lost 6 bases and 5 bases respectively, with 22 bases between them. The CDR3 contains 16 residues. Germline V lookup: CDR1 MNHEY, CDR2 SMNVEV (reference sequence). CDR3: CASSPMVAGVYTEAFF. The CDR3 region has the DNA TGTGCCAGCAGCCCTATGGTGGCAGGGGTGTATACTGAAGCTTTCTTT.

This CDR3 is CASRGTGSPNEQYF. CDR3 bases: TGTGCCAGCCGCGGGACAGGGTCCCCGAACGAGCAGTACTTC. V is TRBV18 and J is TRBJ2-7, with TRBD1 identical over 9 bases. The CDR3 covers 14 residues. Germline values: CDR1 KGHSH, CDR2 LQKENI. The trim removed 8 bases at V and 5 bases at J, leaving 10 bases unmatched. Complete variable domain (other parts from reference TRBV18 and TRBJ2-7): NAGVMQNPRHLVRRRGQEARLRCSPMKGHSHVYWYRQLPEEGLKFMVYLQKENIIDESGMPKERFSAEFPKEGPSILRIQQVVRGDSAAYFCASRGTGSPNEQYFGPGTRLTVT.

This sequence joins TRBV27 and TRBJ2-5, with 11 nucleotides matching TRBD2. CDR3 length: 16 amino acids. In germline, CDR1 is MNHEY, CDR2 SMNVEV (reference sequence). With V trimmed by 6 bases and J by 5 bases, 11 bases remained unmatched. The CDR3 sequence: CASRKGLAGGRETQYF. In DNA form, the CDR3 reads TGTGCCAGCAGGAAGGGGCTAGCGGGAGGAAGGGAGACCCAGTACTTC.

This clone has a single count. The rearrangement joins TRBV19 to TRBJ1-5; 7 nucleotides agree with TRBD1. Germline lookup yields CDR1 LNHDA and CDR2 SQIVND (reference sequence). J was trimmed by 6 bases and V by 4 bases; bases with no gene match: 9. This CDR3 is 15 amino acids long. DNA for the CDR3: TGTGCCAGTAGTACCGTTGACAGGGTCGGTCAGCCCCAGCATTTT. Protein sequence: CASSTVDRVGQPQHF. The full variable domain, completed using reference TRBV19 and TRBJ1-5, is DGGITQSPKYLFRKEGQNVTLSCEQNLNHDAMYWYRQDPGQGLRLIYYSQIVNDFQKGDIAEGYSVSREKKESFPLTVTSAQKNPTAFYLCASSTVDRVGQPQHFGDGTRLSIL.

This clone was counted a single time. The chain joins TRBV5-1 to TRBJ2-2; D unresolved. V lost 2 bases, J lost 5 bases, and 4 bases lay in between. Germline CDR1 reads SGHRS; CDR2 reads YFSETQ. There are 12 residues in the CDR3. The CDR3 spells CASSFQTGELFF. CDR3 DNA sequence: TGCGCCAGCAGCTTTCAGACCGGGGAGCTGTTTTTT.

This clone appeared once. This chain links TRBV2 with TRBJ2-7; 8 positions match TRBD1. The CDR3 is 15 amino acids. The trim removed 5 bases at V and 2 bases at J, leaving 8 bases unmatched. In germline, CDR1 is SNHLY, CDR2 FYNNEI. The CDR3 nucleotides read TGTGCCAGCAGTCCGGACAGGGAACGCGCCTACGAGCAGTACTTC. Its protein is CASSPDRERAYEQYF. Supplemented by reference TRBV2 and TRBJ2-7, the full variable domain reads EPEVTQTPSHQVTQMGQEVILRCVPISNHLYFYWYRQILGQKVEFLVSFYNNEISEKSEIFDDQFSVERPDGSNFTLKIRSTKLEDSAMYFCASSPDRERAYEQYFGPGTRLTVT.

V usage is TRBV4-1 and J usage is TRBJ2-7; 11 bases agree with TRBD2. J gave up 0 bases and V 3 bases, and 4 bases lay outside the gene matches. The CDR3 has 16 amino acids. Looked up from germline, CDR1 is MGHRA and CDR2 is YSYEKL. CDR3 nucleotides: TGCGCCAGCAGCCACACCGGGACTAGCGGCTCCTACGAGCAGTACTTC. Translating it yields CASSHTGTSGSYEQYF.

The CDR3 DNA reads as TGTGCCAGCAGCCCGACATTGTATGGCTACACCTTC. Its translation: CASSPTLYGYTF. The chain carries TRBV7-9 and TRBJ1-2; D unclear. Trimming left V 5 bases short and J 5 bases short, with 9 bases between. CDR1 and CDR2 from the germline V gene are SEHNR and FQNEAQ (reference sequence). This CDR3 spans 12 amino acids.

The J gene is TRBJ2-5, the V gene TRBV5-1; D not resolved. The CDR3 runs to 11 residues. V was shortened by 4 bases and J by 9 bases, with 10 bases between the two germline ends. Germline CDR1 reads SGHRS; CDR2 reads YFSETQ. The CDR3 is CASSKGRSQYF. The CDR3 DNA follows: TGCGCCAGCAGCAAAGGACGCTCCCAGTACTTC.

This chain uses TRBV11-3 with TRBJ2-2; D is ambiguous. Germline assignment: CDR1 SGHNT and CDR2 YENEEA. The CDR3 consists of 15 residues. Trimming shortened V by 3 bases and J by 0 bases, and 8 bases separated the two germline ends. CDR3 residues: CASSFTSSNTGELFF. The CDR3 coding sequence is TGTGCCAGCAGCTTTACAAGCTCGAACACCGGGGAGCTGTTTTTT.

V gene TRBV28 combines with J gene TRBJ2-3; 8 positions agree with TRBD2. Germline-derived CDR1 and CDR2 are MDHEN and SYDVKM. The CDR3 runs to 14 residues. J gave up 1 base and V 5 bases, and 2 bases lay outside the gene matches. The CDR3 nucleotides read TGTGCCAGCAGTCGGGAGGGTGGCACAGATACGCAGTATTTT. Its protein is CASSREGGTDTQYF.

The chain combines TRBV28 with TRBJ1-5; TRBD1 is a possible D gene (5 bases). The ends were cut back, 7 bases at V and 2 bases at J, with 24 bases in the middle. There are 18 residues in the CDR3. CDR1 and CDR2 (germline): MDHEN, SYDVKM. The CDR3: CASTPGRGSIAGNQPQHF. The CDR3, as DNA: TGTGCCAGCACCCCCGGTCGGGGCTCTATAGCTGGCAATCAGCCCCAGCATTTT.

The V call is TRBV10-3, the J call TRBJ2-3; 7 bases are a match to TRBD1. Germline V gene data show CDR1 as ENHRY and CDR2 as SYGVKD. V lost 4 bases, J lost 4 bases, and 5 bases stayed unmatched. This CDR3 is built from 14 residues. CDR3 sequence reads: CAISGQGVPDTQYF. Written as DNA, the CDR3 is TGTGCCATCAGTGGGCAGGGGGTCCCAGATACGCAGTATTTT.

The CDR3 nucleotides read TGTGCCACCTCGGGACTACTTTACAATGAGCAGTTCTTC. Residues: CATSGLLYNEQFF. V usage is TRBV10-3 and J usage is TRBJ2-1, with 7 positions matching TRBD2. This CDR3 region has 13 residues. CDR1 and CDR2 (germline): ENHRY, SYGVKD. Losses at the gene ends were 10 bases for V and 4 bases for J; bases not matched to a gene: 7.

The chain joins TRBV11-2 to TRBJ2-1; the D gene could be TRBD1 or TRBD2 (5 bases each). The CDR3 spans 18 residues. V dropped 5 bases and J dropped 8 bases, with 28 bases sitting between them. Germline lookup yields CDR1 SGHAT and CDR2 FQNNGV. The chain's CDR3 is CASSLVGQGRRLAHEQFF. Here the CDR3 DNA reads TGTGCCAGCAGCCTAGTGGGGCAGGGACGTAGACTCGCCCATGAGCAGTTCTTC.

As to this clone: Other nucleotide sequences from this sample produce the same CDR3. This rearrangement joins TRBV5-1 to TRBJ2-7, with D perhaps being TRBD1 or TRBD2 (5 bases each). Germline assignment: CDR1 SGHRS and CDR2 YFSETQ. V lost 0 bases and J 0 bases, leaving 10 bases between the germline ends. This CDR3 contains 15 residues. CDR3 residues: CASSLVPGSSYEQYF. The CDR3 region has the DNA TGCGCCAGCAGCTTGGTTCCAGGGAGCTCCTACGAGCAGTACTTC.

The genes are TRBV19 and TRBJ1-3; D is unresolved. V shed 7 bases and J shed 0 bases, with 13 bases lying between them. The CDR3 contains 15 residues. Germline assignment: CDR1 LNHDA and CDR2 SQIVND (reference sequence). The CDR3 region has the DNA TGTGCCAGTAATTCGGCGAAGAACTCTGGAAACACCATATATTTT. Translated, it gives CASNSAKNSGNTIYF.

The genes are TRBV4-2 and TRBJ2-2, with D possibly TRBD1 on 5 matching bases. This CDR3 region has 16 residues. V shed 4 bases and J shed 1 base, with 13 bases lying between them. Germline V lookup: CDR1 LGHNA, CDR2 YNFKEQ. The CDR3 DNA sequence: TGTGCCAGCAGCCCAGCAGGACAAGGGAACACCGGGGAGCTGTTTTTT. Its protein is CASSPAGQGNTGELFF.